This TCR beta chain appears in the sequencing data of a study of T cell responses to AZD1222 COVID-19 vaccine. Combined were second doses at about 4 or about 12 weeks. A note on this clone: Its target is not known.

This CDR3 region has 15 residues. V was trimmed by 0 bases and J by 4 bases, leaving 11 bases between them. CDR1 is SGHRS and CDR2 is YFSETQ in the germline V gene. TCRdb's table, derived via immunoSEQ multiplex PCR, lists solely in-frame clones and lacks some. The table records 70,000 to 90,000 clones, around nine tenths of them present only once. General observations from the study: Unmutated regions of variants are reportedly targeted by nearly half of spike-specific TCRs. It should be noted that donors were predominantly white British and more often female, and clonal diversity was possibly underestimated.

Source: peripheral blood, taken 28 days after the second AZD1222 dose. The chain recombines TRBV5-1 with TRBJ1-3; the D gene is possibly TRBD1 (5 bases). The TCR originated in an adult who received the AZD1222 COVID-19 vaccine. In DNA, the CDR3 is TGCGCCAGCAGCTTGGTTGGGACTGCCGGAAACACCATATATTTT. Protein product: CASSLVGTAGNTIYF.